This T cell receptor beta chain was sequenced for a study of blood T cells in healthy people across ages. The use of a sample-barcoded 5' primer and a J-beta primer mix characterized a second PCR of roughly 6 to 11 cycles. TCRdb re-analysed the 5' RACE reads in MiXCR, keeping a single row per CDR3 protein. This sample has 1.5 million to 2 million distinct CDR3 sequences, with roughly 27% found just once. Germline V gene sequence: CDR1 PRHDT, CDR2 FYEKMQ (reference sequence). V was clipped by 5 bases and J by 2 bases; unmatched bases: 9. The CDR3 is 16 residues long. The chain has TRBV13 and TRBJ2-1; TRBD1 matches at 7 bases. This receptor was obtained from a woman younger than 45 in good health. Sequencing used blood. Written as DNA, the CDR3 is TGTGCCAGCAGCCCGACAGGGAGCTTCCCCTACAATGAGCAGTTCTTC. This codes for CASSPTGSFPYNEQFF.